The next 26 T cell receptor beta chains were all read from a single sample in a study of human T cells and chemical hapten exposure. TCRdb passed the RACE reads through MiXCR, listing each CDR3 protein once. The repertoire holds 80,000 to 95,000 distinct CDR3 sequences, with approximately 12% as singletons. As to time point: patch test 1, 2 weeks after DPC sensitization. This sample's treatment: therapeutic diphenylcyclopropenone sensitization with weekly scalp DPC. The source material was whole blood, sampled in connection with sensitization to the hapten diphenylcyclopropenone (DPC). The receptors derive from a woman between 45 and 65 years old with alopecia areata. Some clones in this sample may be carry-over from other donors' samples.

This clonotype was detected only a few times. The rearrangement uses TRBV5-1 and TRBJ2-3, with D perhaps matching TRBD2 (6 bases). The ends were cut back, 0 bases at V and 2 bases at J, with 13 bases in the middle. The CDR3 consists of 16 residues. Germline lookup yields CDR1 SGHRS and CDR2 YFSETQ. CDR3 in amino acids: CASSLEPAGTTDTQYF. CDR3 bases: TGCGCCAGCAGCTTGGAACCAGCGGGTACCACAGATACGCAGTATTTT.

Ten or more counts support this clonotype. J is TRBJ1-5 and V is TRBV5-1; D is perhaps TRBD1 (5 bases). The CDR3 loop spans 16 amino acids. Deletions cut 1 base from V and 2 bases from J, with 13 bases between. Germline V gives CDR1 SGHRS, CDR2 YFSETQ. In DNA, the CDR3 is TGCGCCAGCAGCTTGTCAGGGTCGGGTGGCAATCAGCCCCAGCATTTT. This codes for CASSLSGSGGNQPQHF. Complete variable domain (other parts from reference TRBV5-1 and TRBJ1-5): KAGVTQTPRYLIKTRGQQVTLSCSPISGHRSVSWYQQTPGQGLQFLFEYFSETQRNKGNFPGRFSGRQFSNSRSEMNVSTLELGDSALYLCASSLSGSGGNQPQHFGDGTRLSIL.

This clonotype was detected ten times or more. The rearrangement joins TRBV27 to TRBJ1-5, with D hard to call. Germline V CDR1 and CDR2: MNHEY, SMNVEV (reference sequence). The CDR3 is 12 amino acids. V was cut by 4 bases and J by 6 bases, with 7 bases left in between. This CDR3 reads CASSSTGQPQHF. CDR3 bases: TGTGCCAGCAGTTCGACCGGTCAGCCCCAGCATTTT.

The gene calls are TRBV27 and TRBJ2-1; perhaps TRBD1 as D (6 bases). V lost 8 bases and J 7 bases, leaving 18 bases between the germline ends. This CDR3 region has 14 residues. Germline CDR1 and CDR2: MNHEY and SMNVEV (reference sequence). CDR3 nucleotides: TGTGCCAGCGCCCTATCAGGGGTCAGGAATGAGCAGTTCTTC. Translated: CASALSGVRNEQFF.

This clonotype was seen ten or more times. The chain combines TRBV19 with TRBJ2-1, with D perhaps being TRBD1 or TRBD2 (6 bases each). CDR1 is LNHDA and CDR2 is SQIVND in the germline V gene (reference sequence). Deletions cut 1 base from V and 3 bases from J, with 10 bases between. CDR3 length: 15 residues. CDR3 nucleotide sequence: TGTGCCAGTAGTATAGCCGGGGGCCTCTACAATGAGCAGTTCTTC. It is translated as CASSIAGGLYNEQFF.

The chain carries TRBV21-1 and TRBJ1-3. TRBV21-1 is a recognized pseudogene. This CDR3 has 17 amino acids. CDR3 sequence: CASSKVGEDSSGNTIYF. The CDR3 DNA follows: TGTGCCAGCAGCAAAGTTGGGGAAGATAGCTCTGGAAACACCATATATTTT.

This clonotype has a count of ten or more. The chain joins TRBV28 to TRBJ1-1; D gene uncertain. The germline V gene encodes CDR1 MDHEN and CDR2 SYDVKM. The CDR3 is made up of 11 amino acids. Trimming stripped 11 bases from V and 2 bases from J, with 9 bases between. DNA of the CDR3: TGTGCCTCAGACGGAAACACTGAAGCTTTCTTT. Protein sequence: CASDGNTEAFF.

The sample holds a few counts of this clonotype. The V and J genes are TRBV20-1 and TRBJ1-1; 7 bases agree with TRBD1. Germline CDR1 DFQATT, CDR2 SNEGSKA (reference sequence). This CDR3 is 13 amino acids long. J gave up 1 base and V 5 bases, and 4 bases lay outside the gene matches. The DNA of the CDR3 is TGCAGTGCTCCGACAGGGCAGAACACTGAAGCTTTCTTT. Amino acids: CSAPTGQNTEAFF.

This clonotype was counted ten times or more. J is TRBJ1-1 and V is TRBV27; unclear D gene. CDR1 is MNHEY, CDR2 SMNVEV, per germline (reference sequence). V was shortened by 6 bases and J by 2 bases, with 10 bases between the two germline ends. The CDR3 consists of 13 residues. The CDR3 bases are TGTGCCAGCAGGAGACGGATAAACACTGAAGCTTTCTTT. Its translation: CASRRRINTEAFF.

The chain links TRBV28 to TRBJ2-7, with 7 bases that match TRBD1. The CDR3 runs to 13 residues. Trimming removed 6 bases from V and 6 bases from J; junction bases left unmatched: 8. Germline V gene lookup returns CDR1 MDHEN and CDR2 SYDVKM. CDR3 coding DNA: TGTGCCAGCAGCCCGACAGGGTTGGTCGAGCAGTACTTC. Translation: CASSPTGLVEQYF.

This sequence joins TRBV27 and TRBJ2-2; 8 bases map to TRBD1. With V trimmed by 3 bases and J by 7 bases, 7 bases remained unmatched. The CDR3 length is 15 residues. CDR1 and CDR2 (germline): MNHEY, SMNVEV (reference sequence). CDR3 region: CASSLTGVFVGELFF. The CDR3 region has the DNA TGTGCCAGCAGTTTGACAGGGGTCTTCGTCGGGGAGCTGTTTTTT.

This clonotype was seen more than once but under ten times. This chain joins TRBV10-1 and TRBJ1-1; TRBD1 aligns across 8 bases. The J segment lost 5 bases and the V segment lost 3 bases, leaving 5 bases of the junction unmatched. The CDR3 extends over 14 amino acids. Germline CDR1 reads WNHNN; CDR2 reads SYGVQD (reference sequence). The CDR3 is CASSETGGRTEAFF. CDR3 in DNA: TGCGCCAGCAGTGAAACAGGGGGTCGTACTGAAGCTTTCTTT.

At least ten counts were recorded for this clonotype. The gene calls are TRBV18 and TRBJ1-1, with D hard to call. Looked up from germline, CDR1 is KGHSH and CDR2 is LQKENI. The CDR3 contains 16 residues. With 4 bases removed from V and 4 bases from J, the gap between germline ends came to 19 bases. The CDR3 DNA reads TGTGCCAGCTCACGCATTCCTCAGGAGGCTGGCACTGAAGCTTTCTTT. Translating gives CASSRIPQEAGTEAFF.

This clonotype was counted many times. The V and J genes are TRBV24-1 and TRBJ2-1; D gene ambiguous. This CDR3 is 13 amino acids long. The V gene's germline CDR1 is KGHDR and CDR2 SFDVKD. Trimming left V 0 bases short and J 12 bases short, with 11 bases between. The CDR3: CATSDLPGNRQFF. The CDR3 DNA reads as TGTGCCACCAGTGATTTGCCTGGCAATCGGCAGTTCTTC.

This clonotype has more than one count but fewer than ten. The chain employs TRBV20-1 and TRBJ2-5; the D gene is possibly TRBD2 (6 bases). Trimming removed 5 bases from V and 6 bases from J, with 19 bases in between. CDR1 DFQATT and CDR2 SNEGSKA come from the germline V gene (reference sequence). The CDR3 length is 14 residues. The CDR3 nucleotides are TGCAGTGCTCCACCCGGCGCGGGGTCCAAGACCCAGTACTTC. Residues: CSAPPGAGSKTQYF.

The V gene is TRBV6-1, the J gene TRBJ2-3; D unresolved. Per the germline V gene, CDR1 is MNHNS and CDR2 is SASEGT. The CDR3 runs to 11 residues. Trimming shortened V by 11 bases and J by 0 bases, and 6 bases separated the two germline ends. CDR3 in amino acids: CAGTSTDTQYF. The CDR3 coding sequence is TGTGCCGGAACTAGCACAGATACGCAGTATTTT.

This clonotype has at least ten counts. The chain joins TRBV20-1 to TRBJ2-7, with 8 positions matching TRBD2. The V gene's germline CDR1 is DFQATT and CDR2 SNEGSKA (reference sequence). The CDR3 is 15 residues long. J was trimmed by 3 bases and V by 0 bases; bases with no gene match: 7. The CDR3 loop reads CSARDPSGRHYEQYF. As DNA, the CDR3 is TGCAGTGCTAGAGATCCTAGCGGGCGACACTACGAGCAGTACTTC.

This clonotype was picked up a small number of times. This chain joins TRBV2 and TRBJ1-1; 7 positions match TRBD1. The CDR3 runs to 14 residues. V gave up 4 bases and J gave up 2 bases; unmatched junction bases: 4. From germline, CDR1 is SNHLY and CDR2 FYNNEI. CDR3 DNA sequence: TGTGCCAGCAGTGGACAGGGACCCAACACTGAAGCTTTCTTT. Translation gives CASSGQGPNTEAFF.

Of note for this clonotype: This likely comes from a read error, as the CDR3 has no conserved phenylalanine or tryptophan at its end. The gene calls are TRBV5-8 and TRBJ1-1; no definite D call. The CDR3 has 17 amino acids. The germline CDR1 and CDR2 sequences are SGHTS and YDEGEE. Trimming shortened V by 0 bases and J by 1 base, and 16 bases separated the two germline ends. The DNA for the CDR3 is TGTGCCAGCAGCTTGGTGGGTAGCTGGGGTGCGAACACTGAAGCTTTCATT. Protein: CASSLVGSWGANTEAFI.

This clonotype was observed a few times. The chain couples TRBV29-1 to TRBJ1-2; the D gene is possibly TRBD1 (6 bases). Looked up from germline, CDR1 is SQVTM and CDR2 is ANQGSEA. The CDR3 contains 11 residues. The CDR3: CSSRGAYGYTF. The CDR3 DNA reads TGCAGTTCGAGGGGGGCCTATGGCTACACCTTC.

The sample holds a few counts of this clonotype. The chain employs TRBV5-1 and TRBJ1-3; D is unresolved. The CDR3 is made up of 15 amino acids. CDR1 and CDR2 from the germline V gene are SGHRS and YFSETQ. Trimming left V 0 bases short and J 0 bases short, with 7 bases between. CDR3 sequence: CASSLGSGSGNTIYF. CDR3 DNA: TGCGCCAGCAGCTTGGGTTCGGGCTCTGGAAACACCATATATTTT.

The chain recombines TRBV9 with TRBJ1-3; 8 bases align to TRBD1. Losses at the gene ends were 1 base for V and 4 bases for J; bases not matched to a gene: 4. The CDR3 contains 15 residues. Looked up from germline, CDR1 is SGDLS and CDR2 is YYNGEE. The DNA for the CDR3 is TGTGCCAGCAGCGTACAGGGGGCGTTGGGAAACACCATATATTTT. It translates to CASSVQGALGNTIYF.

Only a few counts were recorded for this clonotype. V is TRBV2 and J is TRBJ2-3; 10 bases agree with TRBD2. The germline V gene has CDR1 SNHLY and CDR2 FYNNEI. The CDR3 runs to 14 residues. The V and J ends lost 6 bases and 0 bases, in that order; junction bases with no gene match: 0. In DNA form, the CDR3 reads TGTGCCAGCAGGACTAGCGGGAGCACAGATACGCAGTATTTT. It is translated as CASRTSGSTDTQYF.

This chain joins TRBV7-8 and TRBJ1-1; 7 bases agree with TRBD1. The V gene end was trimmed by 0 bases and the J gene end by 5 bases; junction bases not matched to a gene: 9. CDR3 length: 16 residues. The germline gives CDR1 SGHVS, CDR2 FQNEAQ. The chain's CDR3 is CASSLAKGAYGTEAFF. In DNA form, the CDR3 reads TGTGCCAGCAGCTTAGCCAAGGGGGCTTATGGTACTGAAGCTTTCTTT.

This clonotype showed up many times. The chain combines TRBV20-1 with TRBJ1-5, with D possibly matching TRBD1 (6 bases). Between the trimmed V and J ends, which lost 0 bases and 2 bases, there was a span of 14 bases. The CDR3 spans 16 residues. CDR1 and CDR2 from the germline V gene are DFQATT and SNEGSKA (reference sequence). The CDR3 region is CSARDPNGGGNQPQHF. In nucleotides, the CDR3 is TGCAGTGCTAGAGATCCTAACGGGGGCGGCAATCAGCCCCAGCATTTT.

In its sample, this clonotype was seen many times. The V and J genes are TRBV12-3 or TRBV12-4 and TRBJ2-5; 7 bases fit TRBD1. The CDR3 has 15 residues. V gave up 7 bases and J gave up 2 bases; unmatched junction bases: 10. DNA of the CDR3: TGTGCCAGCACCTCGACCGACAGGGTTCAAGAGACCCAGTACTTC. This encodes CASTSTDRVQETQYF.